This section outlines one T cell receptor beta chain sequence together with its context. Its antigen is undetermined. This sample is drawn from a study of cytomegalovirus exposure and HLA in healthy donors. General study findings and limits: Equally common other TCR beta chains were less clonally expanded than HLA-associated ones, a later analysis found.

The primer mix had 60 Vbeta and 13 Jbeta primers. Using immunoSEQ multiplex PCR, the repertoire was profiled, and TCRdb retains in-frame clones only, with some absent. The sample totals tens of thousands of clones. The CDR3 runs to 14 residues. Germline V lookup: CDR1 GTSNPN, CDR2 SVGIG (reference sequence). V lost 5 bases and J lost 2, with 13 bases in between. The chain has TRBV30 and TRBJ1-3; D call uncertain. Sequences were obtained from PBMCs. The receptor's source is a man aged 30 to 39 in good health and CMV-seronegative. The CDR3 region has the DNA TGTGCCTGGGGGAGGATCGGGCCTGGAAACACCATATATTTT. Its translation is CAWGRIGPGNTIYF.